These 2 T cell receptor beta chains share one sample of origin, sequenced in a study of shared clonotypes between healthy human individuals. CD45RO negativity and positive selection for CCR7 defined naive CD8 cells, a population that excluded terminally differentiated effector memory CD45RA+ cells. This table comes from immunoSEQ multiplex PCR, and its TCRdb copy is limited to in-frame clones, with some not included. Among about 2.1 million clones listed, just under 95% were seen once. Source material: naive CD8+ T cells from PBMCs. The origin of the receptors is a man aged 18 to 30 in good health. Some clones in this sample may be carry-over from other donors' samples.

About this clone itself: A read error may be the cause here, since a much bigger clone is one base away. The CDR3 coding sequence is TGTGCCAGCGGCCCCTCCTACGAGCAGTACTTC. Its translation: CASGPSYEQYF. V gene TRBV6-6 combines with J gene TRBJ2-7, with D unresolved. V was cut by 8 bases and J by 0 bases, with 5 bases left in between. The V gene's germline CDR1 is MNHNY and CDR2 SVGAGI (reference sequence). This CDR3 has 11 residues.

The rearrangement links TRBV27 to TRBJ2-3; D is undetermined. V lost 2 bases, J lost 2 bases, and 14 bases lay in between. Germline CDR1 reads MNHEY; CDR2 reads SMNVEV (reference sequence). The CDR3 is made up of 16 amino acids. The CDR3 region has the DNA TGTGCCAGCAGTTTAAATGGGTTTAACCCCACAGATACGCAGTATTTT. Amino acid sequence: CASSLNGFNPTDTQYF.